This paragraph reports one T cell receptor beta chain. The entry originates in a study of blood T cell repertoires in COVID-19. The overall study: Spain, Italy and the United States supplied samples that represented acute and convalescent COVID-19. T cells, B-cell-depleted T cells, or PBMCs provided the cDNA or gDNA that served as material.

Here immunoSEQ multiplex PCR was the method, and the copy in TCRdb shows in-frame clones only, minus some. Of 310,000 or so clones listed, roughly 89% are singletons. J lost 1 base, V lost 7 bases, and 9 bases had no gene match. Germline V gene lookup returns CDR1 SGHTA and CDR2 FQGNSA. The CDR3 has 16 amino acids. Cohort 3 donors counted as recovered after two negative PCRs, clearance, or resolved symptoms. The sequence was collected from a woman younger than 30 who had recovered from COVID-19. V is TRBV7-2 and J is TRBJ2-1; 8 bases agree with TRBD1. The sequenced material came from PBMCs or T cells enriched from blood (not recorded which). CDR3 sequence: CASTRGQGASYNEQFF. The CDR3 coding sequence is TGTGCCAGCACCCGGGGGCAGGGGGCTTCCTACAATGAGCAGTTCTTC.